The 2 T cell receptor beta chains given below trace back to one sample, sequenced in a study of blood T cell repertoires in COVID-19. Sequenced by immunoSEQ multiplex PCR; TCRdb stores in-frame clones only, minus some. The data contain more than 95,000 clones, about 88% of them singletons. The sequencing input was peripheral blood. Receptor source: a human donor in a cohort sampled during active COVID-19.

The V and J genes are TRBV6-5 and TRBJ2-7; the match to TRBD2 covers 9 bases. The germline V gene encodes CDR1 MNHEY and CDR2 SVGAGI. The CDR3 has 14 residues. The trim removed 6 bases at V and 3 bases at J, leaving 6 bases unmatched. CDR3 protein: CASRAGGRFYEQYF. The CDR3 DNA reads as TGTGCCAGCAGGGCGGGGGGGCGCTTCTACGAGCAGTACTTC.

This clone showed up just a few times. The CDR3 DNA follows: TGTGCCAGCAGTGCCCAGGGGGAATACAATGAGCAGTTCTTC. Translation: CASSAQGEYNEQFF. The chain links TRBV6-4 to TRBJ2-1, with 7 bases aligning to TRBD1. After removal of 4 bases from V and 4 bases from J, the junction contained 4 bases not matched to a gene. The CDR3 runs to 14 residues. The germline V gene has CDR1 MRHNA and CDR2 SNTAGT.